This T cell receptor (beta chain) was sequenced in a study of blood T cell repertoires in COVID-19. Looking at the study overall: The United States, Italy and Spain were the sources of the acute and convalescent COVID-19 samples. Nucleic acid was either cDNA or gDNA, and it came from T cells, B-cell-depleted T cells, or PBMCs.

In the authors' methods: Using reference gene primer amplification, nucleated cell counts were estimated. The protocol was immunoSEQ multiplex PCR, while the TCRdb copy is restricted to in-frame clones and leaves out a portion. The V and J calls and the clone size are those of that table, but D and trimming were determined from the DNA. The sample yields about 110,000 clones, 70% to 90% seen once. This clonotype originated in a woman aged 60-70 years with acute or convalescent COVID-19. Sequences were obtained from peripheral blood.

The CDR3 protein is CATSRGTGRDSPLHF. As DNA, the CDR3 is TGTGCCACCAGCAGAGGGACAGGGAGGGATTCACCCCTCCACTTT. The chain is built from TRBV15 and TRBJ1-6; 8 bases align to TRBD1. J lost 8 bases, V lost 1 base, and 4 bases had no gene match. The germline V gene has CDR1 LNHNV and CDR2 YYDKDF (reference sequence). CDR3 size: 15 residues. The full variable domain, with the rest looked up from reference TRBV15 and TRBJ1-6, is DAMVIQNPRYQVTQFGKPVTLSCSQTLNHNVMYWYQQKSSQAPKLLFHYYDKDFNNEADTPDNFQSRRPNTSFCFLDIRSPGLGDTAMYLCATSRGTGRDSPLHFGNGTRLTVT.